These 2 T cell receptor beta chains originate from one sample sequenced in a study of blood T cell repertoires in COVID-19. The protocol was immunoSEQ multiplex PCR, while the TCRdb copy is restricted to in-frame clones and leaves out a portion. In the table there are a few hundred thousand clones, about 86% of which are singletons. Source material: peripheral blood. The receptors derive from a woman aged 25 to 39 who had recovered from COVID-19.

The chain has TRBV6-2 or TRBV6-3 and TRBJ2-7, with 9 bases lining up with TRBD2. CDR1 and CDR2 from the germline V gene are MNHEY and SVGEGT. CDR3 length equals 16 residues. Trimming took 5 bases from V and 3 from J; bases not matched to a gene: 11. The CDR3 DNA sequence: TGTGCCAGCAGTACAATAGCGGGAGTCTCCCTCTACGAGCAGTACTTC. Its translation: CASSTIAGVSLYEQYF.

The V call is TRBV3-1 (or the pseudogene TRBV3-2), the J call TRBJ2-1; 12 positions agree with TRBD2. Germline V gives CDR1 LGHDT, CDR2 YNNKEL (reference sequence). The CDR3 sequence is 20 residues long. The V gene end was trimmed by 1 base and the J gene end by 8 bases; junction bases not matched to a gene: 18. The DNA of the CDR3 is TGTGCCAGCAGCCAAGTAATAGGGGTCGGACTAGCGGGGAGGGAGGATGAGCAGTTCTTC. Translation: CASSQVIGVGLAGREDEQFF.